The 22 T cell receptor beta chains below come from one sample, sequenced in a study of control samples from healthy donors and cancer patients (dated by TCRdb to about 2020). The library was built by means of the immunoSEQ multiplex PCR assay. TCRdb took this table from immuneACCESS and kept in-frame rearrangements with V and J called. Such tables lack part of the clones; where checked against another copy, unresolved V genes explain under half of the gap, and the rest is unexplained. Within this sample are 150,000 to 200,000 clones, with 90% of them counted one time only. The ten top clones hold around 1.5% of the sample. Specimen: blood. Source of these receptors: a woman aged 45 to 65 in good health.

The chain uses TRBV30 and TRBJ2-7; TRBD2 matches 7 bases. The germline gives CDR1 GTSNPN, CDR2 SVGIG (reference sequence). This CDR3 region has 15 residues. Trimming removed 3 bases from V and 2 bases from J; junction bases left unmatched: 10. The CDR3 DNA sequence: TGTGCCTGGAGGCGACCGCAAAGCGGGGCCTACGAGCAGTACTTC. This translates into CAWRRPQSGAYEQYF.

The V call is TRBV19, the J call TRBJ1-5, with no clear D. From germline, CDR1 is LNHDA and CDR2 SQIVND (reference sequence). CDR3 length: 16 residues. Trimming removed 6 bases from V and 1 base from J, with 16 bases in between. This CDR3 is CASSINEGTSNQPQHF. For the CDR3, the DNA is TGTGCCAGTAGCATCAACGAGGGAACGAGCAATCAGCCCCAGCATTTT.

The chain links TRBV13 to TRBJ1-2, with 7 nucleotides matching TRBD1. Unmatched junction bases numbered 3, after V lost 5 bases and J lost 0 bases. The length of the CDR3 is 14 residues. Germline assignment: CDR1 PRHDT and CDR2 FYEKMQ (reference sequence). CDR3 sequence reads: CASSRTGTNYGYTF. The CDR3, as DNA: TGTGCCAGCAGCAGGACAGGTACTAACTATGGCTACACCTTC.

The J gene is TRBJ2-1, the V gene TRBV6-2 or TRBV6-3; 8 positions agree with TRBD1. Looked up from germline, CDR1 is MNHEY and CDR2 is SVGEGT. This CDR3 spans 15 amino acids. V lost 6 bases, J lost 1 base, and 5 bases stayed unmatched. Written as DNA, the CDR3 is TGTGCCAGCAGCCTCGGACAGGGTTCCTACAATGAGCAGTTCTTC. Translation: CASSLGQGSYNEQFF.

This chain connects TRBV19 to TRBJ2-7; 8 bases match TRBD1. This CDR3 is 11 amino acids long. Germline V gene sequence: CDR1 LNHDA, CDR2 SQIVND (reference sequence). Trimming removed 11 bases from V and 4 bases from J; junction bases left unmatched: 4. The CDR3 reads CAAGQVYEQYF. CDR3 in DNA: TGTGCCGCGGGACAGGTATACGAGCAGTACTTC.

This rearrangement joins TRBV15 to TRBJ1-5; 8 nucleotides line up with TRBD1. The CDR3 contains 16 residues. V lost 3 bases, J lost 2 bases, and 6 bases stayed unmatched. CDR1 is LNHNV, CDR2 YYDKDF, per germline (reference sequence). This CDR3 is CATSSSGQGGNQPQHF. The DNA of the CDR3 is TGTGCCACCAGCAGTTCCGGACAGGGTGGCAATCAGCCCCAGCATTTT.

The chain employs TRBV7-2 and TRBJ2-1; tentatively, D is TRBD2 (5 bases). CDR3 length equals 15 residues. The V end was cut by 0 bases, the J end by 4 bases, with 10 bases between. From germline, CDR1 is SGHTA and CDR2 FQGNSA. As DNA, the CDR3 is TGTGCCAGCAGCTTAGCGGGAGATGGTTACAATGAGCAGTTCTTC. The encoded protein is CASSLAGDGYNEQFF.

V usage is TRBV3-1 (or the pseudogene TRBV3-2) and J usage is TRBJ2-5; no clear D gene. The V and J ends lost 6 bases and 4 bases respectively, with 12 bases between them. From germline, CDR1 is LGHDT and CDR2 YNNKEL (reference sequence). This CDR3 is 13 amino acids long. CDR3 sequence reads: CASRPVHAETQYF. As DNA, the CDR3 is TGTGCCAGCAGACCGGTCCATGCAGAGACCCAGTACTTC.

The chain carries TRBV19 and TRBJ1-6, with D tentatively TRBD1 (5 bases). The CDR3 has 16 residues. Germline CDR1 is LNHDA and CDR2 is SQIVND (reference sequence). The V and J ends lost 3 bases and 3 bases respectively, with 12 bases between them. CDR3: CASSMGDGYYNSPLHF. The CDR3 DNA reads TGTGCCAGTAGTATGGGGGACGGCTACTATAATTCACCCCTCCACTTT. Using reference TRBV19 and TRBJ1-6 for the parts outside the CDR3, the full variable domain is DGGITQSPKYLFRKEGQNVTLSCEQNLNHDAMYWYRQDPGQGLRLIYYSQIVNDFQKGDIAEGYSVSREKKESFPLTVTSAQKNPTAFYLCASSMGDGYYNSPLHFGNGTRLTVT.

This sequence joins TRBV19 and TRBJ1-2; D is ambiguous. V was trimmed by 3 bases and J by 4 bases, leaving 12 bases between them. The germline CDR1 and CDR2 sequences are LNHDA and SQIVND (reference sequence). CDR3 size: 14 residues. Here the CDR3 reads CASSILSVSYGYTF. CDR3 in DNA: TGTGCCAGTAGTATCCTTTCAGTATCCTATGGCTACACCTTC. Full variable domain (missing parts from reference TRBV19 and TRBJ1-2): DGGITQSPKYLFRKEGQNVTLSCEQNLNHDAMYWYRQDPGQGLRLIYYSQIVNDFQKGDIAEGYSVSREKKESFPLTVTSAQKNPTAFYLCASSILSVSYGYTFGSGTRLTVV.

The V call is TRBV11-2, the J call TRBJ2-3, with no clear D. Looked up from germline, CDR1 is SGHAT and CDR2 is FQNNGV. V lost 5 bases to trimming and J lost 3 bases, with 6 bases between them. The CDR3 spans 12 residues. CDR3 region: CASSPKTDTQYF. The CDR3 DNA follows: TGTGCCAGCAGCCCAAAAACAGATACGCAGTATTTT.

CDR3 nucleotide sequence: TGTGCCAGCACACAGGGAAGCTACGAGCAGTACTTC. This gives the protein CASTQGSYEQYF. The genes are TRBV2 and TRBJ2-7; maybe TRBD1 (6 bases). The germline V gene encodes CDR1 SNHLY and CDR2 FYNNEI. Trimming removed 7 bases at V and 3 bases at J, with 10 bases between. The CDR3 is 12 residues long.

This chain uses TRBV28 with TRBJ2-7; 9 bases line up with TRBD1. The V gene end was trimmed by 5 bases and the J gene end by 3 bases; junction bases not matched to a gene: 8. Germline V gene sequence: CDR1 MDHEN, CDR2 SYDVKM. The CDR3 length is 15 residues. CDR3 residues: CASSAGTGLFYEQYF. The CDR3 DNA is TGTGCCAGCAGTGCAGGGACAGGGTTATTCTACGAGCAGTACTTC.

The rearrangement joins TRBV18 to TRBJ1-2; D might be TRBD1 (5 bases). In germline, CDR1 is KGHSH, CDR2 LQKENI. The CDR3 covers 15 residues. The V and J ends lost 3 bases and 8 bases respectively, with 19 bases between them. In DNA, the CDR3 is TGTGCCAGCTCACCCGACGGGACCCAAGGGCGGGGCTACACCTTC. Amino acid sequence: CASSPDGTQGRGYTF. Full variable domain (missing parts from reference TRBV18 and TRBJ1-2): NAGVMQNPRHLVRRRGQEARLRCSPMKGHSHVYWYRQLPEEGLKFMVYLQKENIIDESGMPKERFSAEFPKEGPSILRIQQVVRGDSAAYFCASSPDGTQGRGYTFGSGTRLTVV.

V gene TRBV28 combines with J gene TRBJ2-3; D is unresolved. The germline V gene has CDR1 MDHEN and CDR2 SYDVKM. This CDR3 region has 12 residues. V lost 11 bases and J 0 bases, leaving 9 bases between the germline ends. Written as DNA, the CDR3 is TGTGCCTCTCAGACTAGCACAGATACGCAGTATTTT. Its translation is CASQTSTDTQYF.

The chain links TRBV19 to TRBJ1-3; D perhaps matches TRBD1 (5 bases). Trimming stripped 0 bases from V and 0 bases from J, with 9 bases between. The CDR3 spans 16 residues. Germline loops: CDR1 LNHDA, CDR2 SQIVND (reference sequence). In DNA form, the CDR3 reads TGTGCCAGTAGTATAGATCCCAGGGTCTCTGGAAACACCATATATTTT. It yields the protein CASSIDPRVSGNTIYF.

The rearrangement links TRBV30 to TRBJ1-2, with D possibly TRBD1 on 6 matching bases. CDR1 GTSNPN and CDR2 SVGIG come from the germline V gene (reference sequence). Trimming cost V 0 bases and J 7 bases, with 12 bases left between them. This CDR3 region has 13 residues. CDR3 in amino acids: CAWSVRRGAGYTF. The CDR3 DNA follows: TGTGCCTGGAGTGTACGTCGGGGGGCTGGCTACACCTTC. The whole variable domain, filled in from reference TRBV30 and TRBJ1-2, reads SQTIHQWPATLVQPVGSPLSLECTVEGTSNPNLYWYRQAAGRGLQLLFYSVGIGQISSEVPQNLSASRPQDRQFILSSKKLLLSDSGFYLCAWSVRRGAGYTFGSGTRLTVV.

The chain employs TRBV18 and TRBJ1-6, with a possible D match to TRBD1 (5 bases). The CDR3 has 15 residues. Per the germline V gene, CDR1 is KGHSH and CDR2 is LQKENI. V lost 0 bases and J 5 bases, leaving 8 bases between the germline ends. CDR3 in amino acids: CASSPPTTDNSPLHF. DNA of the CDR3: TGTGCCAGCTCACCACCAACGACAGATAATTCACCCCTCCACTTT.

The J gene is TRBJ1-2, the V gene TRBV20-1; the D is unclear. CDR1 and CDR2 from the germline V gene are DFQATT and SNEGSKA (reference sequence). The ends were cut back, 2 bases at V and 12 bases at J, with 10 bases in the middle. This CDR3 is 10 amino acids long. The chain's CDR3 is CSARFGRHTF. The DNA of the CDR3 is TGCAGTGCTAGATTCGGACGTCACACCTTC.

The chain employs TRBV6-5 and TRBJ2-5; D unclear. This CDR3 region has 15 residues. CDR1 MNHEY and CDR2 SVGAGI come from the germline V gene. V lost 0 bases, J lost 7 bases, and 15 bases lay in between. Here the CDR3 reads CASSYSFLGGGTQYF. Here the CDR3 DNA reads TGTGCCAGCAGTTACTCGTTTCTCGGTGGTGGGACCCAGTACTTC.

The gene calls are TRBV5-1 and TRBJ1-6; TRBD1 might be the D (6 bases). V was clipped by 0 bases and J by 7 bases, with 11 bases between them. The CDR3 consists of 15 residues. Germline V gene lookup returns CDR1 SGHRS and CDR2 YFSETQ. In DNA form, the CDR3 reads TGCGCCAGCAGCTTGGGGCGTAGGGGGAATTCACCCCTCCACTTT. It yields the protein CASSLGRRGNSPLHF.

V is TRBV5-1 and J is TRBJ2-3; the match to TRBD2 covers 15 bases. The V gene's germline CDR1 is SGHRS and CDR2 YFSETQ. V lost 4 bases to trimming and J lost 1 base; unmatched junction nucleotides: 7. This CDR3 is 18 amino acids long. The CDR3 sequence is CASSRGLAGGLGTDTQYF. The CDR3 region has the DNA TGCGCCAGCAGCAGGGGACTAGCGGGGGGCCTCGGCACAGATACGCAGTATTTT.